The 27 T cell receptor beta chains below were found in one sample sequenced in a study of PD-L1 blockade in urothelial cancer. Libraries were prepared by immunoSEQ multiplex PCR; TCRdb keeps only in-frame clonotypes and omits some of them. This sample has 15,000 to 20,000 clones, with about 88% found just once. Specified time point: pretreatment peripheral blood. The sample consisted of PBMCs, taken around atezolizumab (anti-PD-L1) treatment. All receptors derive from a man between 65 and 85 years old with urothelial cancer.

CDR3 coding DNA: TGTGCCAGCAGCCCGACAGGGGCCAACAATGAGCAGTTCTTC. It encodes CASSPTGANNEQFF. V gene TRBV5-6 combines with J gene TRBJ2-1; 8 bases agree with TRBD1. The germline CDR1 and CDR2 sequences are SGHDT and YYEEEE. V was pared by 4 bases and J by 5 bases, with 5 bases of the junction left unmatched. This CDR3 has 14 amino acids.

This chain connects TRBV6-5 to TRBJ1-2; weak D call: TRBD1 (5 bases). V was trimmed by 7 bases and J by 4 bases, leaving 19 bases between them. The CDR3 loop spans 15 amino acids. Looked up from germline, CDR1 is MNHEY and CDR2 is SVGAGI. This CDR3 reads CASTLTAEGAYGYTF. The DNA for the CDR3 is TGTGCCAGCACACTGACAGCCGAAGGGGCCTATGGCTACACCTTC.

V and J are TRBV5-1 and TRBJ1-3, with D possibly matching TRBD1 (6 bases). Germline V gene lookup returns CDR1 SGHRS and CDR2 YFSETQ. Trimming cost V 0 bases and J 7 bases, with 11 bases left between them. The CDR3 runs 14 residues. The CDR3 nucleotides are TGCGCCAGCAGCTTGGCAGGGGAGGGGAACACCATATATTTT. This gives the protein CASSLAGEGNTIYF.

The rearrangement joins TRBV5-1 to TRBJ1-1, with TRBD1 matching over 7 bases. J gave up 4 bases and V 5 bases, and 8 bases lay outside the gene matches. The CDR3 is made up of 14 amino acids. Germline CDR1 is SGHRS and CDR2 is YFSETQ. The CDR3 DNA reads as TGCGCCAGCAGGTGGACAGGTCCGGGCACTGAAGCTTTCTTT. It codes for CASRWTGPGTEAFF.

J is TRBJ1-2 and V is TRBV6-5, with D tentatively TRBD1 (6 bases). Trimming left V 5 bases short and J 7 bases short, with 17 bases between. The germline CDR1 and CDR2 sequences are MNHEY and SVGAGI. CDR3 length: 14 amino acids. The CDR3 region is CASSRQDNRGGYTF. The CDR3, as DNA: TGTGCCAGCAGTAGACAGGATAATCGGGGTGGCTACACCTTC.

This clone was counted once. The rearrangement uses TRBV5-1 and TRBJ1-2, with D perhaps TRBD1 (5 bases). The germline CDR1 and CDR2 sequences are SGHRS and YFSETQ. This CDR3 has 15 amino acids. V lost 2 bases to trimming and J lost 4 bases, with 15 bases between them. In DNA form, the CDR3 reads TGCGCCAGCAGCTTATGGGGCCAAGGAACCTATGGCTACACCTTC. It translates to CASSLWGQGTYGYTF.

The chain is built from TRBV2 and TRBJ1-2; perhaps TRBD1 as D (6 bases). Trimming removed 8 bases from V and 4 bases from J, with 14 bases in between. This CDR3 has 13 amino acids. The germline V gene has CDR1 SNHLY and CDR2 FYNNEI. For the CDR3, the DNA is TGTGCCAGCCGATACAGGGTGGGCTATGGCTACACCTTC. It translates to CASRYRVGYGYTF.

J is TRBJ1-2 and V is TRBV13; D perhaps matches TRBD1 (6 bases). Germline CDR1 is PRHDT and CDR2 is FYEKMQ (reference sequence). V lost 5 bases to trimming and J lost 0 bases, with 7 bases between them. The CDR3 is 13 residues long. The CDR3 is CASSRQANYGYTF. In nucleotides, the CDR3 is TGTGCCAGCAGCCGACAGGCTAACTATGGCTACACCTTC.

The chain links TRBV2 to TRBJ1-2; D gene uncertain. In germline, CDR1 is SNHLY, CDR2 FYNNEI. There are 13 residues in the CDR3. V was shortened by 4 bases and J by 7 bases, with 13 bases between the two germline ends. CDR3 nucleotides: TGTGCCAGCAGTGGTGGGCGGGATTTTGGCTACACCTTC. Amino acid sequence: CASSGGRDFGYTF.

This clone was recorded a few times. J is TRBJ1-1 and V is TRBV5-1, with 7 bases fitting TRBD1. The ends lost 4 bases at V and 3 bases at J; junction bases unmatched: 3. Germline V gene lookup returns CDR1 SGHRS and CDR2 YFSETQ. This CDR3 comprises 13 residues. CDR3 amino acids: CASSSTGDTEAFF. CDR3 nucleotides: TGCGCCAGCAGCAGCACAGGGGACACTGAAGCTTTCTTT.

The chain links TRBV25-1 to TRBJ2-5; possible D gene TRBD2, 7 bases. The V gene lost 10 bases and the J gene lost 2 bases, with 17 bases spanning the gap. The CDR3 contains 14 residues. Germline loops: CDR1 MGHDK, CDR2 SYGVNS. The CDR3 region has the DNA TGTGCCACCGGCGGCGGGGGCTGGCAAGAGACCCAGTACTTC. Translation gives CATGGGGWQETQYF.

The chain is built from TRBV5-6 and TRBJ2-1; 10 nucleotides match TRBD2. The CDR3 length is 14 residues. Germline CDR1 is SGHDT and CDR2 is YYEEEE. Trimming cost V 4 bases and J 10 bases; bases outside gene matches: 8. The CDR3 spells CASSPGLAVGEQFF. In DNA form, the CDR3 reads TGTGCCAGCAGCCCAGGACTAGCGGTGGGGGAGCAGTTCTTC. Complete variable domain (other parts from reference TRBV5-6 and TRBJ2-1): DAGVTQSPTHLIKTRGQQVTLRCSPKSGHDTVSWYQQALGQGPQFIFQYYEEEERQRGNFPDRFSGHQFPNYSSELNVNALLLGDSALYLCASSPGLAVGEQFFGPGTRLTVL.

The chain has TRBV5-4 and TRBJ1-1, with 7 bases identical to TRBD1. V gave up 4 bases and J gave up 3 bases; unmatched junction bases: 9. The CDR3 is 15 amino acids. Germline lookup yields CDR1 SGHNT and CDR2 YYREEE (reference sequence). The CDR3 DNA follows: TGTGCCAGCAGCCCGGCCCAAACAGGGGACACTGAAGCTTTCTTT. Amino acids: CASSPAQTGDTEAFF.

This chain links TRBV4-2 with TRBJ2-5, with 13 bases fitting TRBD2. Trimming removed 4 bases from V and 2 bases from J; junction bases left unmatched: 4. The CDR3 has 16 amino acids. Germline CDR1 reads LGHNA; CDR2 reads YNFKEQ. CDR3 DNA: TGTGCCAGCAGCCTCGAACTAGCGGGGGGGCAAGAGACCCAGTACTTC. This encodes CASSLELAGGQETQYF.

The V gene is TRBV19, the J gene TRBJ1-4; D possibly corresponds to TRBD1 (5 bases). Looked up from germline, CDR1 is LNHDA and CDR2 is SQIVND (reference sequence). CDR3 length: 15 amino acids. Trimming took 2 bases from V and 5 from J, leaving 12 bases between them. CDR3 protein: CASSIRDSVNEKLFF. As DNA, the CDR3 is TGTGCCAGTAGTATACGCGACAGCGTCAATGAAAAACTGTTTTTT.

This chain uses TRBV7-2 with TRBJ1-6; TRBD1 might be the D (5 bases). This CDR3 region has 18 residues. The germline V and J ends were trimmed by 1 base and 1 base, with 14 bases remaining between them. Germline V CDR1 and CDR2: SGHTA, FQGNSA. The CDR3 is CASSLEARQGSYNSPLHF. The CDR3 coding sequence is TGTGCCAGCAGCTTAGAGGCCCGCCAGGGTTCCTATAATTCACCCCTCCACTTT.

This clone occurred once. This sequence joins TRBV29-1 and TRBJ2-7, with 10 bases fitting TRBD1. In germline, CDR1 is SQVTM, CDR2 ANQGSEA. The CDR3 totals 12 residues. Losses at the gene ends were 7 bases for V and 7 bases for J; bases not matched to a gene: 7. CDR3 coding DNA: TGCAGCGGGGGACAGGGGCAGGGGGAGCAGTACTTC. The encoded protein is CSGGQGQGEQYF.

CDR3: CASSLSTGNTEAFF. CDR3 sequence (DNA): TGTGCCAGCAGCTTAAGTACAGGGAACACTGAAGCTTTCTTT. This chain joins TRBV7-2 and TRBJ1-1; D is perhaps TRBD1 (5 bases). Germline CDR1 is SGHTA and CDR2 is FQGNSA. The ends were cut back, 2 bases at V and 1 base at J, with 8 bases in the middle. The length of the CDR3 is 14 residues.

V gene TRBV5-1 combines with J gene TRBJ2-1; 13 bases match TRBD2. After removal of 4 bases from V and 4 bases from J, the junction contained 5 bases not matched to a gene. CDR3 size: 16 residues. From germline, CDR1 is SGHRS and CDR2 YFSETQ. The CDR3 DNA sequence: TGCGCCAGCAGCCCCCGGACTAGCGGGGGTTACAATGAGCAGTTCTTC. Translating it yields CASSPRTSGGYNEQFF.

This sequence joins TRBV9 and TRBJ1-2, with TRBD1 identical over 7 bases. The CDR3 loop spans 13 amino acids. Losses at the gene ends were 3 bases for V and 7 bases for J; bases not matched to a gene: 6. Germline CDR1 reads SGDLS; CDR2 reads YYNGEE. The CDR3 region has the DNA TGTGCCAGCAGCGCTATGACAGGGTTTGGCTACACCTTC. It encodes CASSAMTGFGYTF.

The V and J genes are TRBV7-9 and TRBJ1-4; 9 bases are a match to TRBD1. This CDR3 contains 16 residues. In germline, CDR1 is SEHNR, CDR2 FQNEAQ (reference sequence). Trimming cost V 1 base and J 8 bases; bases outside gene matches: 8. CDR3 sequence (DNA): TGTGCCAGCAGCTTAGTCTGGGACAGGGTGAAGGAAAAACTGTTTTTT. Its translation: CASSLVWDRVKEKLFF.

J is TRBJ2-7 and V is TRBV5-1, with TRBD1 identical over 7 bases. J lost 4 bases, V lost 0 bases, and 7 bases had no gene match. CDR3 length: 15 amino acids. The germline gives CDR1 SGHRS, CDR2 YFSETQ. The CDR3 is CASSLGYRGPYEQYF. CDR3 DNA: TGCGCCAGCAGCTTGGGGTACAGGGGACCTTACGAGCAGTACTTC.

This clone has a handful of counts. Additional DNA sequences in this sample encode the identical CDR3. The CDR3 spells CASSLGSSGNTIYF. The CDR3 coding sequence is TGTGCCAGCAGCTTAGGCAGCTCTGGAAACACCATATATTTT. V usage is TRBV11-2 and J usage is TRBJ1-3; D gene ambiguous. Germline-derived CDR1 and CDR2 are SGHAT and FQNNGV. Trimming stripped 1 base from V and 0 bases from J, with 4 bases between. This CDR3 is 14 amino acids long.

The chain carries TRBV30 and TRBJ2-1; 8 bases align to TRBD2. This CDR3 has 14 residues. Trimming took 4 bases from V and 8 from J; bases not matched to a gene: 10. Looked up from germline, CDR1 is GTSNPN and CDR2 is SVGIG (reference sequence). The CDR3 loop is CAWNREGPQYEQFF. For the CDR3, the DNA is TGTGCCTGGAATCGGGAGGGCCCACAATATGAGCAGTTCTTC.

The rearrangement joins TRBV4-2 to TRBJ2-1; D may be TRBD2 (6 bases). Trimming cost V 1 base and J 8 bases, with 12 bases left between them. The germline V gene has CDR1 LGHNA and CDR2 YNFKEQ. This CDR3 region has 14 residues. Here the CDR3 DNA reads TGTGCCAGCAGCCAAGTTTCCAGGGAGGATGAGCAGTTCTTC. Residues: CASSQVSREDEQFF.

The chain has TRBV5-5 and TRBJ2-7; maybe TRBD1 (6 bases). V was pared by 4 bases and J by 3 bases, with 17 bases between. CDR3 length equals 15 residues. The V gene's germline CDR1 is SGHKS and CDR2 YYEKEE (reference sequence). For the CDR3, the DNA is TGTGCCAGCAGCCCCGTTCGGGACAAGAACTACGAGCAGTACTTC. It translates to CASSPVRDKNYEQYF.

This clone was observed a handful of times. The CDR3, as DNA: TGTGCCATCAGTGCGGGAAGCGAGCAGTTCTTC. Amino acid sequence: CAISAGSEQFF. This chain uses TRBV10-3 with TRBJ2-1, with D maybe TRBD2 (5 bases). V lost 4 bases, J lost 10 bases, and 8 bases lay in between. In germline, CDR1 is ENHRY, CDR2 SYGVKD. This CDR3 contains 11 residues.